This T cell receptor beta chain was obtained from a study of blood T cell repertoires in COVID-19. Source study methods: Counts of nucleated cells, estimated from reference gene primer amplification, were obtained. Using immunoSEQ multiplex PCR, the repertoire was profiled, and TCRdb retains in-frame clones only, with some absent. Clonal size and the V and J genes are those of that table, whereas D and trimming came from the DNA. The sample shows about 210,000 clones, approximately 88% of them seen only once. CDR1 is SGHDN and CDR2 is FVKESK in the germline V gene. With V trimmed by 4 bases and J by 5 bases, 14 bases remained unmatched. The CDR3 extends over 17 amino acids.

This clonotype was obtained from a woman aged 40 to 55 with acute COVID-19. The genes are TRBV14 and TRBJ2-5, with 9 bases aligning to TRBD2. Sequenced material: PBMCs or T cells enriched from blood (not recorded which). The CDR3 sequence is CASSPTGVAGAGETQYF. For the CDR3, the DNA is TGTGCCAGCAGCCCAACAGGGGTAGCGGGAGCTGGGGAGACCCAGTACTTC.